The present entry profiles one T cell receptor (beta chain) with its context. This sample is drawn from a study of blood T cell repertoires in COVID-19. Followed over time, Seattle patients had been enrolled while infection was active. Germline values: CDR1 SGHNT, CDR2 YYREEE (reference sequence). The V end was cut by 4 bases, the J end by 0 bases, with 8 bases between. This CDR3 contains 13 residues. TCRdb's copy holds only in-frame clones and misses some; the assay was immunoSEQ multiplex PCR. The sample lists roughly 70,000 clones; roughly three quarters were seen once. The clonotype comes from a man aged 65 to 79 with COVID-19, enrolled during active disease. The chain employs TRBV5-4 and TRBJ2-7; D not resolved. Sequences were obtained from peripheral blood. CDR3 loop: CASSTPGSYEQYF. In nucleotides, the CDR3 is TGTGCCAGCAGCACCCCGGGCTCCTACGAGCAGTACTTC.